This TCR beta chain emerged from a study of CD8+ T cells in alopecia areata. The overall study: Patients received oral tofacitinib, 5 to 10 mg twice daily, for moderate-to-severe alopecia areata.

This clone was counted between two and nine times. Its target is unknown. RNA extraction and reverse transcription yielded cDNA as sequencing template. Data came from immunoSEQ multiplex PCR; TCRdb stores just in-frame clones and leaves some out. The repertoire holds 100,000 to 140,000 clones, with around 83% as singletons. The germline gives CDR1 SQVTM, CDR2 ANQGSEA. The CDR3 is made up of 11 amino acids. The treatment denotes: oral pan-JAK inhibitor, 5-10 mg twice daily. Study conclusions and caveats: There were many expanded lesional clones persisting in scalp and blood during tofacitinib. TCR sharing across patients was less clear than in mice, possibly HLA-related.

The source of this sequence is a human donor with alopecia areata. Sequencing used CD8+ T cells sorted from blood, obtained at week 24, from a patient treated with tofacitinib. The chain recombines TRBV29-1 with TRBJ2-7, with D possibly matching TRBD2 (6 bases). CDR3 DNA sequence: TGCAGTGGGGAGGTCTCAAACGAGCAGTACTTC. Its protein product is CSGEVSNEQYF.